The 31 T cell receptor beta chains below were found in one sample sequenced in a study of cytomegalovirus exposure and HLA in healthy donors. 13 Jbeta primers and 60 Vbeta primers were used for the PCR. Clones were sequenced by immunoSEQ multiplex PCR, and TCRdb holds only the in-frame ones, with some missing. The sample lists under 150,000 clones; approximately 80% were seen once. The sample consisted of PBMCs. The receptors here all came from a young man in good health and CMV-seronegative.

There are a few counts of this clone. The chain combines TRBV7-9 with TRBJ2-7, with D perhaps matching TRBD1 (5 bases). CDR1 and CDR2 from the germline V gene are SEHNR and FQNEAQ (reference sequence). V was pared by 3 bases and J by 5 bases, with 14 bases between. The length of the CDR3 is 14 residues. CDR3 amino acids: CASSLGQVGDEQYF. The CDR3 DNA sequence: TGTGCCAGCAGCTTGGGGCAGGTAGGCGACGAGCAGTACTTC. The entire variable domain, with the rest obtained from reference TRBV7-9 and TRBJ2-7, is as follows: DTGVSQNPRHKITKRGQNVTFRCDPISEHNRLYWYRQTLGQGPEFLTYFQNEAQLEKSRLLSDRFSAERPKGSFSTLEIQRTEQGDSAMYLCASSLGQVGDEQYFGPGTRLTVT.

The chain links TRBV5-1 to TRBJ2-2; TRBD2 aligns across 8 bases. The CDR3 spans 16 residues. Looked up from germline, CDR1 is SGHRS and CDR2 is YFSETQ. V lost 1 base to trimming and J lost 2 bases; unmatched junction nucleotides: 4. The CDR3 DNA reads as TGCGCCAGCAGCTTGAGCGGGGGAGCCAACACCGGGGAGCTGTTTTTT. Translated, it gives CASSLSGGANTGELFF.

V usage is TRBV7-2 and J usage is TRBJ2-5; TRBD2 matches at 11 bases. V dropped 3 bases and J dropped 8; count of bases not matched to a gene: 8. CDR1 and CDR2 from the germline V gene are SGHTA and FQGNSA. The CDR3 length is 15 residues. DNA for the CDR3: TGTGCCAGCAGCTTGACCGGGACTAGCGGCACCACCCAGTACTTC. Encoded protein: CASSLTGTSGTTQYF. Supplemented by reference TRBV7-2 and TRBJ2-5, the full variable domain reads GAGVSQSPSNKVTEKGKDVELRCDPISGHTALYWYRQSLGQGLEFLIYFQGNSAPDKSGLPSDRFSAERTGGSVSTLTIQRTQQEDSAVYLCASSLTGTSGTTQYFGPGTRLLVL.

The gene calls are TRBV19 and TRBJ1-3, with 7 bases lining up with TRBD1. V was clipped by 9 bases and J by 5 bases; unmatched bases: 7. There are 13 residues in the CDR3. Germline CDR1 LNHDA, CDR2 SQIVND (reference sequence). The CDR3 region has the DNA TGTGCCAGCCGGGACAGCCAGAGAAACACCATATATTTT. Translated: CASRDSQRNTIYF.

CDR3 bases: TGTGCCAGTGCCCCCCCACCGGGACAGGAGCTTGGGCAGTTCTTC. It specifies CASAPPPGQELGQFF. The V call is TRBV25-1, the J call TRBJ2-1, with 8 bases that match TRBD1. V lost 9 bases and J lost 12; bases outside the gene matches: 19. The germline V gene encodes CDR1 MGHDK and CDR2 SYGVNS. The CDR3 loop spans 15 amino acids.

V and J are TRBV5-1 and TRBJ1-2, with 8 positions matching TRBD1. V dropped 1 base and J dropped 5; count of bases not matched to a gene: 10. Germline V CDR1 and CDR2: SGHRS, YFSETQ. The CDR3 is 16 amino acids. CDR3 sequence: CASSLLPGQDFYGYTF. CDR3 nucleotides: TGCGCCAGCAGCTTGCTTCCGGGACAGGATTTTTATGGCTACACCTTC.

The CDR3 loop reads CASSGDRGSVTEAFF. DNA of the CDR3: TGTGCCAGCAGTGGGGACAGGGGTAGTGTAACTGAAGCTTTCTTT. This chain links TRBV6-1 with TRBJ1-1, with 10 bases lining up with TRBD1. The length of the CDR3 is 15 residues. Germline CDR1 and CDR2: MNHNS and SASEGT. V shed 4 bases and J 5 bases; nucleotides not matched to a gene: 7.

The rearrangement links TRBV19 to TRBJ1-5, with 8 positions matching TRBD1. Unmatched junction bases numbered 6, after V lost 4 bases and J lost 7 bases. Germline CDR1 and CDR2: LNHDA and SQIVND (reference sequence). The CDR3 extends over 14 amino acids. CDR3 region: CASSTDRDGQPQHF. The DNA for the CDR3 is TGTGCCAGTAGTACGGACAGGGACGGGCAGCCCCAGCATTTT.

V usage is TRBV2 and J usage is TRBJ2-3, with D hard to call. Germline assignment: CDR1 SNHLY and CDR2 FYNNEI. V was cut by 6 bases and J by 5 bases, with 9 bases left in between. The CDR3 runs to 12 residues. Here the CDR3 DNA reads TGTGCCAGCAGCAGGTCCCTAGATACGCAGTATTTT. This encodes CASSRSLDTQYF.

The rearrangement links TRBV29-1 to TRBJ1-2, with D maybe TRBD1 (5 bases). Germline values: CDR1 SQVTM, CDR2 ANQGSEA. V lost 2 bases and J 4 bases, leaving 20 bases between the germline ends. This CDR3 is built from 16 residues. The CDR3 DNA sequence: TGCAGCGTTGAACCTTGGCTAGACAGCCAGAGCTATGGCTACACCTTC. This codes for CSVEPWLDSQSYGYTF. Using reference TRBV29-1 and TRBJ1-2 for the parts outside the CDR3, the full variable domain is SAVISQKPSRDICQRGTSLTIQCQVDSQVTMMFWYRQQPGQSLTLIATANQGSEATYESGFVIDKFPISRPNLTFSTLTVSNMSPEDSSIYLCSVEPWLDSQSYGYTFGSGTRLTVV.

V and J are TRBV19 and TRBJ2-3, with 8 bases lining up with TRBD1. The CDR3 sequence is 17 residues long. Germline V gives CDR1 LNHDA, CDR2 SQIVND (reference sequence). V lost 3 bases to trimming and J lost 5 bases; unmatched junction nucleotides: 13. The CDR3 DNA reads as TGTGCCAGTAGTATCACCCGGGACAGGACGCGGGGAGATACGCAGTATTTT. Encoded protein: CASSITRDRTRGDTQYF.

This clone was seen a handful of times. This rearrangement joins TRBV5-1 to TRBJ2-7, with no clear D. The CDR3 totals 14 residues. V lost 0 bases, J lost 1 base, and 8 bases lay in between. The germline V gene has CDR1 SGHRS and CDR2 YFSETQ. CDR3 protein: CASSLARFSYEQYF. The CDR3 region has the DNA TGCGCCAGCAGCTTGGCCAGGTTTTCCTACGAGCAGTACTTC.

In its sample, this clone was seen once. This chain uses TRBV4-3 with TRBJ2-2; 9 nucleotides agree with TRBD2. The J segment lost 6 bases and the V segment lost 5 bases, leaving 10 bases of the junction unmatched. Germline CDR1 is LGHNA and CDR2 is YSLEER. The CDR3 totals 16 residues. In DNA, the CDR3 is TGCGCCAGCAGCTTTGGAGCGGGGGGCGAGCCCGGGGAGCTGTTTTTT. The encoded protein is CASSFGAGGEPGELFF.

The chain couples TRBV9 to TRBJ2-7; 11 nucleotides align to TRBD2. Unmatched junction bases numbered 9, after V lost 3 bases and J lost 4 bases. From germline, CDR1 is SGDLS and CDR2 YYNGEE. CDR3 size: 16 residues. CDR3 nucleotides: TGTGCCAGCAGCGGGGCGGGGGCTAGCGGGGGGTACGAGCAGTACTTC. Translation gives CASSGAGASGGYEQYF.

The genes are TRBV2 and TRBJ1-1; TRBD1 agrees at 7 bases. CDR3 length: 12 amino acids. CDR1 and CDR2 from the germline V gene are SNHLY and FYNNEI. V shed 5 bases, J shed 7 bases, and the junction held 4 bases outside the gene matches. CDR3 in DNA: TGTGCCAGCAGTCCGCAGGGGGGTGAAGCTTTCTTT. Protein product: CASSPQGGEAFF.

The rearrangement uses TRBV7-9 and TRBJ1-1; D remains ambiguous. Germline CDR1 is SEHNR and CDR2 is FQNEAQ (reference sequence). CDR3 length equals 16 residues. The ends were cut back, 3 bases at V and 5 bases at J, with 19 bases in the middle. CDR3: CASSLSLREAGTEAFF. The CDR3 bases are TGTGCCAGCAGCTTGTCGCTCCGGGAGGCTGGGACTGAAGCTTTCTTT.

This clone was counted once. The chain couples TRBV5-4 to TRBJ1-2; 9 bases agree with TRBD1. The CDR3 is made up of 13 amino acids. Germline V gene sequence: CDR1 SGHNT, CDR2 YYREEE (reference sequence). With 3 bases clipped from V and 8 bases from J, the junction kept 5 bases outside the gene matches. The DNA of the CDR3 is TGTGCCAGCAGCTCCCGGACAGGGGAAGGCTACACCTTC. It translates to CASSSRTGEGYTF.

The genes are TRBV11-2 and TRBJ2-1; 8 bases agree with TRBD1. The CDR3 is made up of 15 amino acids. Germline V gene lookup returns CDR1 SGHAT and CDR2 FQNNGV. Trimming removed 4 bases from V and 8 bases from J; junction bases left unmatched: 10. The CDR3: CASSSRTGLFDEQFF. The CDR3 DNA is TGTGCCAGCAGCTCAAGGACAGGGCTCTTCGATGAGCAGTTCTTC. The full variable domain, rest sourced from reference TRBV11-2 and TRBJ2-1, is EAGVAQSPRYKIIEKRQSVAFWCNPISGHATLYWYQQILGQGPKLLIQFQNNGVVDDSQLPKDRFSAERLKGVDSTLKIQPAKLEDSAVYLCASSSRTGLFDEQFFGPGTRLTVL.

This clone has only one observation. The rearrangement joins TRBV2 to TRBJ2-7; no reliable D call. Germline lookup yields CDR1 SNHLY and CDR2 FYNNEI. V lost 4 bases and J 2 bases, leaving 9 bases between the germline ends. The length of the CDR3 is 13 residues. The CDR3 bases are TGTGCCAGCAGTGGGCCTTTCACCTACGAGCAGTACTTC. It encodes CASSGPFTYEQYF.

CDR3 loop: CASSLVAPGTGELFF. CDR3 coding DNA: TGTGCCAGCAGCTTGGTTGCCCCGGGCACCGGGGAGCTGTTTTTT. This chain connects TRBV5-6 to TRBJ2-2; unclear D gene. CDR1 and CDR2 (germline): SGHDT, YYEEEE. The V end lost 0 bases, the J end lost 4 bases, and 10 bases lay between the germline ends. The CDR3 sequence is 15 residues long.

This clone came up a few times. V is TRBV4-1 and J is TRBJ2-2; TRBD2 agrees at 9 bases. Trimming at V came to 1 base and at J to 1 base, leaving 7 bases not matched to a gene. Germline CDR1 MGHRA, CDR2 YSYEKL. This CDR3 spans 18 amino acids. Here the CDR3 DNA reads TGCGCCAGCAGCCAAGTCTATAGCGGGGGCGAGAACACCGGGGAGCTGTTTTTT. Protein: CASSQVYSGGENTGELFF.

This rearrangement joins TRBV11-2 to TRBJ1-1, with a tentative D call TRBD1 (6 bases). Germline V gene lookup returns CDR1 SGHAT and CDR2 FQNNGV. Trimming took off 5 bases at V and 2 bases at J, with 12 bases between the two ends. The CDR3 is 14 residues long. CDR3 residues: CASSLTGQNTEAFF. DNA for the CDR3: TGTGCCAGCAGCCTTACAGGGCAAAACACTGAAGCTTTCTTT.

This clone has a single count. The chain combines TRBV11-1 with TRBJ2-7; 8 positions agree with TRBD2. Germline-derived CDR1 and CDR2 are SGHAT and FQDESV (reference sequence). The J segment lost 1 base and the V segment lost 5 bases, leaving 7 bases of the junction unmatched. The CDR3 has 15 amino acids. The CDR3 DNA follows: TGTGCCAGCAGCCCCGGGACTAGAGTTTCCTACGAGCAGTACTTC. Protein product: CASSPGTRVSYEQYF.

The chain couples TRBV18 to TRBJ1-2; TRBD1 might be the D (5 bases). Between the trimmed V and J ends, which lost 3 bases and 6 bases, there was a span of 14 bases. Germline V CDR1 and CDR2: KGHSH, LQKENI. The CDR3 runs 14 residues. In DNA form, the CDR3 reads TGTGCCAGCTCACCGACGAGGGGCGGGGATGGCTACACCTTC. Its translation is CASSPTRGGDGYTF.

This sequence joins TRBV7-9 and TRBJ2-2, with 8 bases that match TRBD1. The V gene's germline CDR1 is SEHNR and CDR2 FQNEAQ (reference sequence). The ends lost 1 base at V and 6 bases at J; junction bases unmatched: 4. The CDR3 runs to 15 residues. CDR3 nucleotide sequence: TGTGCCAGCAGCTTAGATGCAGGGGGCCCCGGGGAGCTGTTTTTT. This sequence encodes CASSLDAGGPGELFF.

The chain employs TRBV7-9 and TRBJ1-1, with unresolved D. The V end lost 5 bases, the J end lost 7 bases, and 20 bases lay between the germline ends. There are 15 residues in the CDR3. CDR1 SEHNR and CDR2 FQNEAQ come from the germline V gene (reference sequence). CDR3 in DNA: TGTGCCAGCAGCGCTCTTCCCACGGGTAACGGTGAAGCTTTCTTT. Amino acid sequence: CASSALPTGNGEAFF.

The chain has TRBV7-2 and TRBJ1-2; TRBD1 aligns across 8 bases. The CDR3 contains 16 residues. V lost 4 bases to trimming and J lost 0 bases; unmatched junction nucleotides: 7. Germline V gene lookup returns CDR1 SGHTA and CDR2 FQGNSA. As DNA, the CDR3 is TGTGCCAGCAGCTCCCGGACAGGGCAAGCTAACTATGGCTACACCTTC. This encodes CASSSRTGQANYGYTF.

DNA for the CDR3: TGCGCCAGCAGCCCTTGGACAGCCAGAGACGAGCAGTACTTC. Its translation is CASSPWTARDEQYF. This sequence joins TRBV5-1 and TRBJ2-7; possible D gene TRBD1, 6 bases. V was cut by 4 bases and J by 5 bases, with 16 bases left in between. Germline V gene sequence: CDR1 SGHRS, CDR2 YFSETQ. CDR3 length: 14 amino acids.

The CDR3 region has the DNA TGCGCCAGCAGCTTGAGGCCTAGCGGGGAGACCCAGTACTTC. It is translated as CASSLRPSGETQYF. V is TRBV5-1 and J is TRBJ2-5; 8 nucleotides line up with TRBD2. V lost 1 base to trimming and J lost 5 bases; unmatched junction nucleotides: 4. Germline assignment: CDR1 SGHRS and CDR2 YFSETQ. CDR3 size: 14 residues.

The chain is built from TRBV9 and TRBJ1-2; 8 positions match TRBD1. The ends lost 0 bases at V and 2 bases at J; junction bases unmatched: 9. The germline gives CDR1 SGDLS, CDR2 YYNGEE. The CDR3 extends over 17 amino acids. The CDR3 protein is CASSVDGTGDINYGYTF. The CDR3 DNA follows: TGTGCCAGCAGCGTAGACGGGACAGGAGATATAAACTATGGCTACACCTTC.

Note on this clone: The same CDR3 is also encoded by other DNA sequences in this sample. The chain links TRBV4-1 to TRBJ1-3, with TRBD1 as a possible D gene (5 bases). CDR1 is MGHRA, CDR2 YSYEKL, per germline. V lost 0 bases, J lost 0 bases, and 6 bases lay in between. The CDR3 is 15 amino acids. The CDR3 loop is CASSQDRGSGNTIYF. The CDR3 nucleotides are TGCGCCAGCAGCCAAGATAGGGGCTCTGGAAACACCATATATTTT.